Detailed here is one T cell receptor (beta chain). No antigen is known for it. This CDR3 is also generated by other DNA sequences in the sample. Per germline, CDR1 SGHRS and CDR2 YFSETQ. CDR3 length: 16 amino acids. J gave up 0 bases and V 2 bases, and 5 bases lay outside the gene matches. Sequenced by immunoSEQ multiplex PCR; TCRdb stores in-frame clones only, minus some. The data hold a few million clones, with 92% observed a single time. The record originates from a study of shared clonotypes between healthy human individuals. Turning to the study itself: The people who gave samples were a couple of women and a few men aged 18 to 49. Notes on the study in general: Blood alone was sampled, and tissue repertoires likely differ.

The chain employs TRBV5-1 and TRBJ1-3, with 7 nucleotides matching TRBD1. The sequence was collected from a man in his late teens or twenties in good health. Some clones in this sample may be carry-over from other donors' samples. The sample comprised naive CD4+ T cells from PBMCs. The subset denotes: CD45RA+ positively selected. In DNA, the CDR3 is TGCGCCAGCAGCTTAACAGGGGCCATCTCTGGAAACACCATATATTTT. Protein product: CASSLTGAISGNTIYF.